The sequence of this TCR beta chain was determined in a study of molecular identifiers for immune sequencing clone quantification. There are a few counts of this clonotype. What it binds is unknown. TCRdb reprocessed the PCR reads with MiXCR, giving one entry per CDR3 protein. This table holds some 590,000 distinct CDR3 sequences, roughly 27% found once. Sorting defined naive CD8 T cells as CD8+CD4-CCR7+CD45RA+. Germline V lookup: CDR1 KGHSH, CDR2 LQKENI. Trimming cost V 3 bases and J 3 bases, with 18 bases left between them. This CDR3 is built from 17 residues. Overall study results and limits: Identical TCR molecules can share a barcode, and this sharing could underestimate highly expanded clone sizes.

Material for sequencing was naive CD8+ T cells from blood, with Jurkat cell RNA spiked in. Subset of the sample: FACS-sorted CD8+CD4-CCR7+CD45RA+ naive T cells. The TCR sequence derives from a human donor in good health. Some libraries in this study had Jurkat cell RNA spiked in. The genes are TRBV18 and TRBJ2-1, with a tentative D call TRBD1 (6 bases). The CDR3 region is CASSPLPTGTVYNEQFF. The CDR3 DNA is TGTGCCAGCTCACCCCTACCAACAGGGACGGTCTACAATGAGCAGTTCTTC.